One sample yielded the 31 T cell receptor beta chains listed below, sequenced in a study of cytomegalovirus exposure and HLA in healthy donors. The PCR contained 60 Vbeta and 13 Jbeta primers. Assay: immunoSEQ multiplex PCR; the TCRdb copy retains only in-frame clones and omits some. The sample holds under 130,000 clones; around 74% are singletons and the top ten take 1.3%. Sequences were obtained from PBMCs. The receptor set was obtained from a man aged 40-55 years in good health and CMV-seronegative.

CDR3 in DNA: TGCGCCAGCAAAGGTCGAGGACAATCGAACACTGAAGCTTTCTTT. Its translation: CASKGRGQSNTEAFF. The chain links TRBV10-1 to TRBJ1-1; D perhaps matches TRBD1 (5 bases). Germline CDR1 WNHNN, CDR2 SYGVQD (reference sequence). The CDR3 has 15 residues. V was shortened by 7 bases and J by 1 base, with 16 bases between the two germline ends.

This clone was detected only once. The J gene is TRBJ1-5, the V gene TRBV7-9; 9 nucleotides line up with TRBD1. Germline trimming cut 7 bases from V and 1 base from J; bases unmatched to any gene: 8. This CDR3 has 16 residues. CDR1 SEHNR and CDR2 FQNEAQ come from the germline V gene (reference sequence). CDR3 sequence reads: CASTSADRGSNQPQHF. Written as DNA, the CDR3 is TGTGCCAGCACCTCTGCGGACAGGGGAAGCAATCAGCCCCAGCATTTT.

V is TRBV7-9 and J is TRBJ1-6; 8 positions match TRBD1. This CDR3 is 14 amino acids long. The germline CDR1 and CDR2 sequences are SEHNR and FQNEAQ (reference sequence). V shed 4 bases, J shed 13 bases, and the junction held 9 bases outside the gene matches. In nucleotides, the CDR3 is TGTGCCAGCAGCTACCAGGACAGGGCATCCCCCCTCCACTTT. It yields the protein CASSYQDRASPLHF.

The chain has TRBV18 and TRBJ2-2; 8 bases fit TRBD1. This CDR3 region has 14 residues. Germline CDR1 is KGHSH and CDR2 is LQKENI. V was pared by 3 bases and J by 5 bases, with 2 bases of the junction left unmatched. The CDR3 bases are TGTGCCAGCTCACCGGGACAGGCGACCGGGGAGCTGTTTTTT. It translates to CASSPGQATGELFF.

This clone was detected a few times. The chain employs TRBV4-3 and TRBJ1-4; D gene unclear. Looked up from germline, CDR1 is LGHNA and CDR2 is YSLEER. The CDR3 is 15 amino acids. Trimming cost V 1 base and J 4 bases, with 10 bases left between them. The CDR3 region has the DNA TGCGCCAGCAGCCAAGTTAAACGGTTTAATGAAAAACTGTTTTTT. Translated, it gives CASSQVKRFNEKLFF.

The chain links TRBV27 to TRBJ1-5; D might be TRBD1 (5 bases). V lost 5 bases, J lost 7 bases, and 15 bases lay in between. The germline gives CDR1 MNHEY, CDR2 SMNVEV (reference sequence). CDR3 size: 14 residues. The CDR3 region is CASSPDGGGQPQHF. CDR3 bases: TGTGCCAGCAGTCCCGACGGGGGTGGGCAGCCCCAGCATTTT.

This clone was counted a few times. The V gene is TRBV5-4, the J gene TRBJ1-2; no reliable D call. The CDR3 has 15 amino acids. The ends were cut back, 0 bases at V and 7 bases at J, with 16 bases in the middle. Germline-derived CDR1 and CDR2 are SGHNT and YYREEE (reference sequence). CDR3 coding DNA: TGTGCCAGCAGCTTGGCAGGCCAGCCTGGCGCTGGCTACACCTTC. As protein: CASSLAGQPGAGYTF.

The J gene is TRBJ1-3, the V gene TRBV9; 9 nucleotides match TRBD1. Germline V CDR1 and CDR2: SGDLS, YYNGEE. Trimming took 3 bases from V and 4 from J; bases not matched to a gene: 8. There are 16 residues in the CDR3. The CDR3 nucleotides are TGTGCCAGCAGCGCTCCGAGGACAGGGGTCGGAAACACCATATATTTT. Protein sequence: CASSAPRTGVGNTIYF.

This clone has a single count. The V gene is TRBV27, the J gene TRBJ2-1; 10 bases are a match to TRBD1. Germline V gene data show CDR1 as MNHEY and CDR2 as SMNVEV (reference sequence). The CDR3 totals 15 residues. Trimming cost V 3 bases and J 9 bases; bases outside gene matches: 8. CDR3 amino acids: CASSFAGQGLAEQFF. The CDR3 DNA reads as TGTGCCAGCAGTTTCGCGGGACAGGGGCTCGCTGAGCAGTTCTTC.

As DNA, the CDR3 is TGTGCCAGCAGCGAACTGGGGAGAAGGGACACTGAAGCTTTCTTT. It translates to CASSELGRRDTEAFF. V gene TRBV5-6 combines with J gene TRBJ1-1; unclear D gene. Trimming pared 4 bases from V and 3 bases from J, leaving 16 bases between. The germline gives CDR1 SGHDT, CDR2 YYEEEE. This CDR3 region has 15 residues.

The V call is TRBV6-6, the J call TRBJ2-7, with D possibly matching TRBD1 (6 bases). V was cut by 0 bases and J by 5 bases, with 17 bases left in between. The CDR3 consists of 16 residues. Per the germline V gene, CDR1 is MNHNY and CDR2 is SVGAGI (reference sequence). The CDR3 sequence: CASSYSNVGAPHEQYF. CDR3 bases: TGTGCCAGCAGTTACTCGAACGTGGGGGCCCCCCACGAGCAGTACTTC.

This chain joins TRBV2 and TRBJ2-7; D remains ambiguous. V was cut by 5 bases and J by 0 bases, with 2 bases left in between. There are 11 residues in the CDR3. Looked up from germline, CDR1 is SNHLY and CDR2 is FYNNEI. CDR3 bases: TGTGCCAGCAGTCTCTCCTACGAGCAGTACTTC. Its translation: CASSLSYEQYF. Filled out from reference TRBV2 and TRBJ2-7, the complete variable domain reads EPEVTQTPSHQVTQMGQEVILRCVPISNHLYFYWYRQILGQKVEFLVSFYNNEISEKSEIFDDQFSVERPDGSNFTLKIRSTKLEDSAMYFCASSLSYEQYFGPGTRLTVT.

The genes are TRBV4-3 and TRBJ2-3, with D possibly being TRBD2 (5 bases). The CDR3 consists of 16 residues. Trimming took 0 bases from V and 4 from J, leaving 14 bases between them. Germline V gene data show CDR1 as LGHNA and CDR2 as YSLEER. CDR3 bases: TGCGCCAGCAGCCAAGACGAGGGTATAAGAGCAGATACGCAGTATTTT. This translates into CASSQDEGIRADTQYF.

The genes are TRBV5-4 and TRBJ2-7; weak D call: TRBD2 (6 bases). In germline, CDR1 is SGHNT, CDR2 YYREEE (reference sequence). V was shortened by 4 bases and J by 5 bases, with 19 bases between the two germline ends. This CDR3 spans 15 amino acids. The DNA of the CDR3 is TGTGCCAGCAGCCCCGAGTTGGACTATGTCCACGAGCAGTACTTC. Residues: CASSPELDYVHEQYF.

The CDR3 loop reads CASRFQLLNRDYSGYTF. In nucleotides, the CDR3 is TGTGCAAGTCGCTTCCAGCTACTAAACCGGGACTATTCTGGCTACACCTTC. The genes are TRBV12-2 and TRBJ1-2. TRBV12-2 is termed a pseudogene. This CDR3 is built from 17 residues.

The chain carries TRBV6-1 and TRBJ1-2; D might be TRBD1 (5 bases). Germline V gene data show CDR1 as MNHNS and CDR2 as SASEGT. Deletions cut 3 bases from V and 2 bases from J, with 13 bases between. This CDR3 contains 15 residues. The CDR3 spells CASSDGAGWNYGYTF. The CDR3 DNA is TGTGCCAGCAGTGATGGAGCAGGGTGGAACTATGGCTACACCTTC.

The CDR3 nucleotides are TGTGCCAGCAGCTTAGCGACTAGCGGGGGCTACAATGAGCAGTTCTTC. Its protein product is CASSLATSGGYNEQFF. V is TRBV7-9 and J is TRBJ2-1; 12 nucleotides align to TRBD2. V lost 0 bases to trimming and J lost 3 bases; unmatched junction nucleotides: 0. Germline V gives CDR1 SEHNR, CDR2 FQNEAQ (reference sequence). This CDR3 comprises 16 residues. The full variable domain, completed using reference TRBV7-9 and TRBJ2-1, is DTGVSQNPRHKITKRGQNVTFRCDPISEHNRLYWYRQTLGQGPEFLTYFQNEAQLEKSRLLSDRFSAERPKGSFSTLEIQRTEQGDSAMYLCASSLATSGGYNEQFFGPGTRLTVL.

The V and J genes are TRBV5-3 and TRBJ2-2, with 7 bases fitting TRBD2. TRBV5-3 belongs to the ORF category, with a function that is uncertain. Unmatched junction bases numbered 9, after V lost 4 bases and J lost 0 bases. The CDR3 loop spans 17 amino acids. The CDR3: CARSPTHGRTNTGELFF. The CDR3 bases are TGTGCCAGAAGCCCCACCCACGGGAGGACGAACACCGGGGAGCTGTTTTTT.

This chain uses TRBV9 with TRBJ2-1; the D gene is possibly TRBD2 (6 bases). The V gene's germline CDR1 is SGDLS and CDR2 YYNGEE. The CDR3 has 18 residues. V was clipped by 4 bases and J by 1 base, with 21 bases between them. The CDR3 DNA is TGTGCCAGCAGCCCCCCCCCGGGACTGGGATTTTCCTACAATGAGCAGTTCTTC. Its protein product is CASSPPPGLGFSYNEQFF.

This clone was seen more than once but under ten times. The V call is TRBV19, the J call TRBJ2-5; tentative D call: TRBD1 (5 bases). CDR1 and CDR2 from the germline V gene are LNHDA and SQIVND (reference sequence). The CDR3 has 13 residues. The ends were cut back, 4 bases at V and 12 bases at J, with 18 bases in the middle. CDR3 region: CASSTEQVSLKYF. The CDR3 nucleotides read TGTGCCAGTAGTACAGAACAGGTTTCTCTGAAGTACTTC.

The V call is TRBV28, the J call TRBJ2-3, with TRBD1 matching over 7 bases. J gave up 0 bases and V 6 bases, and 9 bases lay outside the gene matches. The CDR3 has 16 amino acids. The germline gives CDR1 MDHEN, CDR2 SYDVKM. CDR3 DNA sequence: TGTGCCAGCAGAAACCGGGACAGCCGAAGCACAGATACGCAGTATTTT. It yields the protein CASRNRDSRSTDTQYF.

This clone was seen only once. This chain links TRBV6-5 with TRBJ2-1; the match to TRBD2 covers 10 bases. The CDR3 is 16 amino acids. V lost 2 bases to trimming and J lost 2 bases; unmatched junction nucleotides: 3. Germline-derived CDR1 and CDR2 are MNHEY and SVGAGI. The CDR3 protein is CASSYRAGGTYNEQFF. The CDR3 DNA follows: TGTGCCAGCAGTTACAGAGCGGGGGGGACCTACAATGAGCAGTTCTTC.

In nucleotides, the CDR3 is TGTGCCAGCAGTCTGGACAGGTCTGGCAATCAGCCCCAGCATTTT. This gives the protein CASSLDRSGNQPQHF. The rearrangement uses TRBV2 and TRBJ1-5, with 7 bases matching TRBD1. The CDR3 has 15 residues. V lost 5 bases, J lost 2 bases, and 6 bases stayed unmatched. Germline CDR1 reads SNHLY; CDR2 reads FYNNEI. Full variable domain (rest looked up from reference TRBV2 and TRBJ1-5): EPEVTQTPSHQVTQMGQEVILRCVPISNHLYFYWYRQILGQKVEFLVSFYNNEISEKSEIFDDQFSVERPDGSNFTLKIRSTKLEDSAMYFCASSLDRSGNQPQHFGDGTRLSIL.

This clone was counted only a few times. The V and J genes are TRBV6-5 and TRBJ1-1; maybe TRBD1 (5 bases). The V end was cut by 2 bases, the J end by 1 base, with 14 bases between. Germline loops: CDR1 MNHEY, CDR2 SVGAGI. The CDR3 is 16 residues long. The CDR3: CASSYGGSRTNTEAFF. The CDR3 DNA is TGTGCCAGCAGTTACGGGGGGAGCCGGACGAACACTGAAGCTTTCTTT.

V and J are TRBV19 and TRBJ2-5, with D perhaps TRBD2 (5 bases). Trimming left V 5 bases short and J 3 bases short, with 10 bases between. The germline V gene has CDR1 LNHDA and CDR2 SQIVND (reference sequence). There are 13 residues in the CDR3. CDR3 nucleotide sequence: TGTGCCAGTAGTGGACGGGAAAAAGAGACCCAGTACTTC. Its protein product is CASSGREKETQYF.

This clone was recorded only once. V gene TRBV7-9 combines with J gene TRBJ2-1; D remains unclear. This CDR3 is 14 amino acids long. V lost 0 bases, J lost 6 bases, and 9 bases lay in between. The germline gives CDR1 SEHNR, CDR2 FQNEAQ (reference sequence). The CDR3 is CASSLAELSNEQFF. For the CDR3, the DNA is TGTGCCAGCAGCTTAGCGGAGCTGAGCAATGAGCAGTTCTTC.

The V gene is TRBV5-1, the J gene TRBJ2-7, with D perhaps TRBD2 (6 bases). The V end lost 0 bases, the J end lost 8 bases, and 18 bases lay between the germline ends. The germline CDR1 and CDR2 sequences are SGHRS and YFSETQ. This CDR3 has 15 amino acids. The CDR3 region has the DNA TGCGCCAGCAGCTTGGTAGCGGAGGGGAGTGAGAAGCAGTACTTC. This sequence encodes CASSLVAEGSEKQYF.

The chain joins TRBV12-2 to TRBJ2-3; no check of the table's D call, TRBD2, against the DNA was made. TRBV12-2 corresponds to a pseudogene. The CDR3 loop spans 19 amino acids. This CDR3 reads CASRLAGTSGETSTDTQYF. CDR3 nucleotides: TGTGCAAGTCGCTTAGCCGGGACTAGCGGGGAGACTAGCACAGATACGCAGTATTTT.

The chain employs TRBV6-1 and TRBJ1-5, with 7 bases lining up with TRBD1. The junction had 8 bases not matched to a gene; V was cut back by 3 bases and J by 6 bases. The length of the CDR3 is 15 residues. Germline CDR1 reads MNHNS; CDR2 reads SASEGT. CDR3 protein: CASSDMGQLAQPQHF. Written as DNA, the CDR3 is TGTGCCAGCAGTGATATGGGACAGCTTGCTCAGCCCCAGCATTTT.

The V call is TRBV28, the J call TRBJ2-1; the match to TRBD2 covers 8 bases. The CDR3 is 15 residues long. V lost 6 bases to trimming and J lost 4 bases; unmatched junction nucleotides: 8. The germline V gene encodes CDR1 MDHEN and CDR2 SYDVKM. Written as DNA, the CDR3 is TGTGCCAGCAGCCCCGGACTAGCAAGTTACAATGAGCAGTTCTTC. Its translation is CASSPGLASYNEQFF.

The chain carries TRBV5-1 and TRBJ2-2, with D perhaps matching TRBD2 (6 bases). The CDR3 length is 13 residues. Germline loops: CDR1 SGHRS, CDR2 YFSETQ. The V end lost 4 bases, the J end lost 4 bases, and 8 bases lay between the germline ends. CDR3 sequence: CASSVGGTGELFF. DNA for the CDR3: TGCGCCAGCAGCGTGGGAGGCACCGGGGAGCTGTTTTTT.